This TCR beta chain stems from a study of human T cells and chemical hapten exposure. Study summary: Alopecia areata, totalis or universalis was found in mostly female patients. Yields of TCR per sample differed, chiefly owing to small differences in pooled library volume.

Germline V lookup: CDR1 ENHRY, CDR2 SYGVKD. The CDR3 is 15 amino acids. Unmatched junction bases numbered 8, after V lost 6 bases and J lost 4 bases. In the source study's methods: Ranging from about 23,224 to 750,000, TCR counts per sample had a median value of approximately 97,000. TCRdb fed the RACE reads into MiXCR, producing one record per CDR3 protein. Clone size and V and J calls follow TCRdb, not the original study. The sample records 180,000 or so distinct CDR3 sequences, roughly 30% being singletons. The time point: pre-sensitization, week 0. Stated treatment: therapeutic diphenylcyclopropenone sensitization with weekly scalp DPC.

V is TRBV10-3 and J is TRBJ2-7; 11 bases are shared with TRBD1. The clonotype originates from a woman younger than 45 with alopecia areata. Some clones in this sample may be carry-over from other donors' samples. Sequenced material: whole blood, taken in connection with sensitization to the hapten diphenylcyclopropenone (DPC). CDR3 amino acids: CAIRSGTGGRYEQYF. The DNA of the CDR3 is TGTGCCATCAGATCCGGGACAGGGGGACGGTACGAGCAGTACTTC.